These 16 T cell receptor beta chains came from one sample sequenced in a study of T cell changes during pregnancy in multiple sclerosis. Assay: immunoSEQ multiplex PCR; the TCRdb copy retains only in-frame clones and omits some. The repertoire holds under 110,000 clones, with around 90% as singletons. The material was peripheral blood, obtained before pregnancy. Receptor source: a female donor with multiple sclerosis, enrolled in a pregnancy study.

CDR3 amino acids: CASSQGLAPTYEQYF. In nucleotides, the CDR3 is TGTGCCAGCAGCCAGGGACTAGCGCCTACCTACGAGCAGTACTTC. The chain carries TRBV13 and TRBJ2-7; 10 bases agree with TRBD2. Per germline, CDR1 PRHDT and CDR2 FYEKMQ (reference sequence). This CDR3 is 15 amino acids long. Trimming took 5 bases from V and 2 from J; bases not matched to a gene: 6.

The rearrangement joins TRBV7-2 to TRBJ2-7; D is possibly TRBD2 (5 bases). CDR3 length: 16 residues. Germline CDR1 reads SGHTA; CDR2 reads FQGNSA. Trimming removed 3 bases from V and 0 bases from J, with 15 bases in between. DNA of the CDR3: TGTGCCAGCAGCTTCCCAGAGGGTTCACTCTCCTACGAGCAGTACTTC. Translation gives CASSFPEGSLSYEQYF. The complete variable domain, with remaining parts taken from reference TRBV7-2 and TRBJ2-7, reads GAGVSQSPSNKVTEKGKDVELRCDPISGHTALYWYRQSLGQGLEFLIYFQGNSAPDKSGLPSDRFSAERTGGSVSTLTIQRTQQEDSAVYLCASSFPEGSLSYEQYFGPGTRLTVT.

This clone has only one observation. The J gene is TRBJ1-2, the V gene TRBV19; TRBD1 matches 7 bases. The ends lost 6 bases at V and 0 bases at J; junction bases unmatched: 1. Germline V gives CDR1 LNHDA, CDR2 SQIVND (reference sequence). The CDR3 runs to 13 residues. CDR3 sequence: CASSGQANYGYTF. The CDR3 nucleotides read TGTGCCAGTAGCGGACAGGCTAACTATGGCTACACCTTC.

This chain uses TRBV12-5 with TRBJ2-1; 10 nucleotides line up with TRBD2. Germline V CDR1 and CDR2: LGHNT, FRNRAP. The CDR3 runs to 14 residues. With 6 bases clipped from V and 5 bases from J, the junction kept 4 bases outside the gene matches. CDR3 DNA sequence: TGTGCTAGTGGCCACGGACTAGCGGACAATGAGCAGTTCTTC. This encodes CASGHGLADNEQFF. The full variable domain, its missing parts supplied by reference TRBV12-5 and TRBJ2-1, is DARVTQTPRHKVTEMGQEVTMRCQPILGHNTVFWYRQTMMQGLELLAYFRNRAPLDDSGMPKDRFSAEMPDATLATLKIQPSEPRDSAVYFCASGHGLADNEQFFGPGTRLTVL.

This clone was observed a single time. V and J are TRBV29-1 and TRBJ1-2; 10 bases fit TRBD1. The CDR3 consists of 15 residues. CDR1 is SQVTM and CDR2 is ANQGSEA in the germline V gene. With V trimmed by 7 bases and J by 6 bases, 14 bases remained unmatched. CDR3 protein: CSAQGDRGQGDGYTF. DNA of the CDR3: TGCAGCGCCCAAGGAGACAGGGGGCAAGGGGATGGCTACACCTTC.

In DNA, the CDR3 is TGTGCCAGCAGCTTAAAGGCAGGGGGGAGCTACGAGCAGTACTTC. Protein sequence: CASSLKAGGSYEQYF. V gene TRBV7-2 combines with J gene TRBJ2-7; the D gene is possibly TRBD1 (7 bases). The CDR3 runs 15 residues. The V end was cut by 2 bases, the J end by 3 bases, with 14 bases between. Germline V gene data show CDR1 as SGHTA and CDR2 as FQGNSA. The whole variable domain, filled in from reference TRBV7-2 and TRBJ2-7, reads GAGVSQSPSNKVTEKGKDVELRCDPISGHTALYWYRQSLGQGLEFLIYFQGNSAPDKSGLPSDRFSAERTGGSVSTLTIQRTQQEDSAVYLCASSLKAGGSYEQYFGPGTRLTVT.

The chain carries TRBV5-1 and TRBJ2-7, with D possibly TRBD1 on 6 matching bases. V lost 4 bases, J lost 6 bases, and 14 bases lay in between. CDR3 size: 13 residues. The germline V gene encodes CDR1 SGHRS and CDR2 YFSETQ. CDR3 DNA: TGCGCCAGCAGCGCGACAAACAGGGCCGAGCAGTACTTC. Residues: CASSATNRAEQYF.

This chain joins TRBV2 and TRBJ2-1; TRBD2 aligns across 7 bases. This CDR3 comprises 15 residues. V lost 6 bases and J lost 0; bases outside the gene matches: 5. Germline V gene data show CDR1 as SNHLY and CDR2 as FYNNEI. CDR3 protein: CASSGGRFSYNEQFF. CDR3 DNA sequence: TGTGCCAGCAGCGGCGGGAGATTCTCCTACAATGAGCAGTTCTTC.

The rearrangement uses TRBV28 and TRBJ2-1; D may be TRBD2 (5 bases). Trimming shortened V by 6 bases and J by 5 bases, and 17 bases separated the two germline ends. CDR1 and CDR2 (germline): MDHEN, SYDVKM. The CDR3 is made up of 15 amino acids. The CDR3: CASSERTQRDNEQFF. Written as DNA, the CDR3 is TGTGCCAGCAGCGAGCGGACCCAACGGGACAATGAGCAGTTCTTC. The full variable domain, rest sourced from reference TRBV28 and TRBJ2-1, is DVKVTQSSRYLVKRTGEKVFLECVQDMDHENMFWYRQDPGLGLRLIYFSYDVKMKEKGDIPEGYSVSREKKERFSLILESASTNQTSMYLCASSERTQRDNEQFFGPGTRLTVL.

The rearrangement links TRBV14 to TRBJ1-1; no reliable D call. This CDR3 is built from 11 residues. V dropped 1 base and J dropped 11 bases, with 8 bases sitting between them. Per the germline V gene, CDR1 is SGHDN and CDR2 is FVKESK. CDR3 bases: TGTGCCAGCAGCCAAGGACTGAGCGCTTTCTTT. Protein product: CASSQGLSAFF.

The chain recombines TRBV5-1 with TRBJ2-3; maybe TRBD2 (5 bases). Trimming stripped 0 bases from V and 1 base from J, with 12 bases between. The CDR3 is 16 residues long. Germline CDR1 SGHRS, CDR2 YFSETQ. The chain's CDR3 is CASSLGSGTRTDTQYF. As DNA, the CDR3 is TGCGCCAGCAGCTTGGGGAGCGGAACCCGCACAGATACGCAGTATTTT.

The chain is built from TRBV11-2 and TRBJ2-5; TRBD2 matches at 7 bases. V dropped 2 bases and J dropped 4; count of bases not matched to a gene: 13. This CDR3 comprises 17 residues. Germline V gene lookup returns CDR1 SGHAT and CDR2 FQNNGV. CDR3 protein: CASSLLGSGRSGETQYF. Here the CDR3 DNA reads TGTGCCAGCAGCTTACTGGGTAGCGGGCGTAGCGGAGAGACCCAGTACTTC.

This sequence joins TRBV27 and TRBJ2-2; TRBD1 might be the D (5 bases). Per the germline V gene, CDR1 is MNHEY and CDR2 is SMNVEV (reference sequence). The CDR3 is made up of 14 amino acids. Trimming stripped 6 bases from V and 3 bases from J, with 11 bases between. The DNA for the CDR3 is TGTGCCAGCAGAGCAGGGAAGGACACCGGGGAGCTGTTTTTT. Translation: CASRAGKDTGELFF.

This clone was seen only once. Here the CDR3 reads CASSLFGGGRTGELFF. The CDR3 DNA reads as TGTGCCAGCAGCTTATTTGGCGGGGGGCGAACCGGGGAGCTGTTTTTT. The chain links TRBV11-3 to TRBJ2-2; TRBD2 matches 8 bases. In germline, CDR1 is SGHNT, CDR2 YENEEA. CDR3 size: 16 residues. V trimming: 2 bases; J trimming: 5 bases; junction bases outside the gene matches: 7.

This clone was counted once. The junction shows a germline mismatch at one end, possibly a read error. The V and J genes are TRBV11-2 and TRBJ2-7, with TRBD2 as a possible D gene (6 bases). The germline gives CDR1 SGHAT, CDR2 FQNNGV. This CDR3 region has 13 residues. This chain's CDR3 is CASSHRLEYEQYF. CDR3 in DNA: TGCGCCAGCAGCCACCGACTAGAGTACGAGCAGTACTTC.

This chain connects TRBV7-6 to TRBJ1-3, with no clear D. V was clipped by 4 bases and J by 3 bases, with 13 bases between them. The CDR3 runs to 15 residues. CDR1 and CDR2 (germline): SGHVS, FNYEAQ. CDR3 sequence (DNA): TGTGCCAGCAGCTCAGACGCGGATTATGGAAACACCATATATTTT. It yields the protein CASSSDADYGNTIYF.